The sequence of this T cell receptor beta chain was determined in a study of cytomegalovirus exposure and HLA in healthy donors. Both 60 Vbeta primers and 13 Jbeta primers went into the PCR. TCRdb's copy holds only in-frame clones and misses some; the assay was immunoSEQ multiplex PCR. The repertoire holds tens of thousands of clones, with about a tenth as singletons. This TCR derives from a man aged 55 to 69 in good health and CMV-seropositive. The source material was PBMCs.

The CDR3, as DNA: TGTGCCAGCAGTAAGGAACAGGATATCACCGGGGAGCTGTTTTTT. It translates to CASSKEQDITGELFF. The rearrangement links TRBV28 to TRBJ2-2; TRBD1 might be the D (5 bases). This CDR3 is built from 15 residues. The V gene's germline CDR1 is MDHEN and CDR2 SYDVKM. Trimming took off 5 bases at V and 4 bases at J, with 14 bases between the two ends.